This T cell receptor beta chain is from a study of vaccination and CD4 T cells after COVID-19. A note on this clonotype: No antigen is known for it.

Once obtained from cultured CD4+ T cells, the DNA was sequenced using the Oncomine TCR Beta short-read assay. Genomic DNA was isolated from cultured CD4+ T cells. TCRdb reprocessed the PCR reads with MiXCR, giving one entry per CDR3 protein. Of more than 10,000 distinct CDR3 sequences listed, around 70% are singletons. V was clipped by 4 bases and J by 1 base, with 11 bases between them. CDR3 length: 15 amino acids. CDR1 is MNHEY, CDR2 SVGAGI, per germline. Treatment of the sample: roughly 10-day PBMC culture with coronavirus spike peptide pools or control peptides (ViraFEST assay). The sample comprised CD4+ T cells from blood, cultured in vitro. The clonotype comes from a human donor who had recovered from COVID-19. This sequence joins TRBV6-5 and TRBJ1-5; D is ambiguous. The CDR3 sequence: CASSSQPRSNQPQHF. DNA of the CDR3: TGTGCCAGCAGTTCTCAGCCACGGAGCAATCAGCCCCAGCATTTT.